This T cell receptor beta chain was retrieved from a study of cytomegalovirus exposure and HLA in healthy donors. Study background: The 100 to 150 validation repertoires matched the 600 to 700 first-cohort repertoires in platform, a later analysis reported.

V lost 7 bases and J lost 1; bases outside the gene matches: 11. Germline CDR1 and CDR2: SNHLY and FYNNEI. CDR3 length: 16 amino acids. Assay: immunoSEQ multiplex PCR; the TCRdb copy retains only in-frame clones and omits some. The table lists 150,000 to 200,000 clones, just under 90% of them singletons. A 120-subject validation cohort, separate from the approximately 670-subject first cohort, supplied the donors. Comments on this clone: Its antigen is currently unknown.

General study points: The CMV antigen specificity of a few CMV-associated chains was confirmed through in vitro analysis.

The source material was PBMCs. The clonotype originates from a woman aged 18-29 years in good health and CMV-seropositive. This chain uses TRBV2 with TRBJ2-7; 9 nucleotides agree with TRBD2. The CDR3, as DNA: TGTGCCAGCAATGCCCTCCTAGCGGGGTCTTCCTACGAGCAGTACTTC. Translating it yields CASNALLAGSSYEQYF.